This T cell receptor beta chain was found in a study of blood T cell repertoires in COVID-19. Study information: Collection of acute and convalescent COVID-19 samples took place in the United States, Italy and Spain.

This clone was recorded only once. The CDR3 runs to 13 residues. V was cut by 1 base and J by 4 bases, with 5 bases left in between. The germline V gene has CDR1 MGHRA and CDR2 YSYEKL. Authors' analysis steps: It was from reference gene primer amplification that nucleated cell counts were estimated. Using immunoSEQ multiplex PCR, the repertoire was profiled, and TCRdb retains in-frame clones only, with some absent. The DNA was the basis for D and trimming; V, J and clone size are from that table. The sample lists about 81,000 clones; roughly 96% were seen once. The chain recombines TRBV4-1 with TRBJ1-5; D gene uncertain. Specimen: peripheral blood. The sequence was collected from a human donor with active COVID-19. The donor label of this sample is uncertain. CDR3 sequence (DNA): TGCGCCAGCAGCCAAGGCAGGAATCAGCCCCAGCATTTT. Protein product: CASSQGRNQPQHF.